This T cell receptor beta chain was sequenced for a study of OX40 agonist ivuxolimab in advanced cancers. At the level of the study: Those enrolled were 80% to 85% male, with a mean age of approximately 60 years and ages from roughly 23 to 79.

CDR3 size: 14 residues. Germline CDR1 reads SGDLS; CDR2 reads YYNGEE. Trimming at V came to 0 bases and at J to 4 bases, leaving 3 bases not matched to a gene. Assay used: immunoSEQ multiplex PCR; TCRdb lists only in-frame clones, some missing. Among over 85,000 clones listed, roughly 80% were seen once. The study's findings and limits: Among expanded peripheral T cells, antigen specificity went undetermined.

Comment on this clone: Antigen: not known.

The timepoints at which blood was sampled were baseline, cycle 4 day 1, and cycle 7 day 1. The V and J genes are TRBV9 and TRBJ2-7; 8 bases agree with TRBD1. This receptor was identified in an adult with an advanced solid tumor such as melanoma, head and neck, liver or kidney cancer. The sequencing here drew on CD4+ or CD8+ T cells sorted from blood, taken in a trial of the OX40 agonist ivuxolimab. The CDR3 spells CASSVDQGAYEQYF. CDR3 in DNA: TGTGCCAGCAGCGTAGATCAGGGGGCATACGAGCAGTACTTC.